The 30 T cell receptor beta chains listed next were all sequenced from one sample in a study of T cell responses to AZD1222 COVID-19 vaccine. Clones were sequenced by immunoSEQ multiplex PCR, and TCRdb holds only the in-frame ones, with some missing. The table shows 180,000 or so clones, with 93% occurring only once. Sequenced here: peripheral blood, sampled on day 0 of AZD1222 vaccination. The receptors originated from an adult in good health.

V is TRBV3-1 (or the pseudogene TRBV3-2) and J is TRBJ1-3; D may be TRBD1 (5 bases). V was clipped by 6 bases and J by 0 bases, with 15 bases between them. CDR3 length equals 16 residues. Germline V gene lookup returns CDR1 LGHDT and CDR2 YNNKEL (reference sequence). CDR3 sequence reads: CASSPRQFTSGNTIYF. The CDR3 nucleotides are TGTGCCAGCAGTCCGAGACAGTTCACCTCTGGAAACACCATATATTTT.

The chain joins TRBV6-5 to TRBJ1-1; D is possibly TRBD1 (5 bases). With 6 bases removed from V and 1 base from J, the gap between germline ends came to 12 bases. CDR1 MNHEY and CDR2 SVGAGI come from the germline V gene. This CDR3 is 14 amino acids long. The DNA of the CDR3 is TGTGCCAGCAGACCTGGTGGGGGGAACACTGAAGCTTTCTTT. Its translation: CASRPGGGNTEAFF.

The chain employs TRBV3-1 (or the pseudogene TRBV3-2) and TRBJ1-2; D is unclear. Trimming pared 1 base from V and 3 bases from J, leaving 3 bases between. Germline V gives CDR1 LGHDT, CDR2 YNNKEL (reference sequence). This CDR3 spans 12 amino acids. CDR3 sequence reads: CASSQGDYGYTF. CDR3 nucleotides: TGTGCCAGCAGCCAAGGGGACTATGGCTACACCTTC.

V usage is TRBV3-1 (or the pseudogene TRBV3-2) and J usage is TRBJ2-3; 7 bases map to TRBD2. The V gene's germline CDR1 is LGHDT and CDR2 YNNKEL (reference sequence). The CDR3 loop spans 14 amino acids. The V segment lost 3 bases and the J segment 6 bases; nucleotides outside the gene matches: 6. The DNA of the CDR3 is TGTGCCAGCAGCCACGGGGGGAGTCGCGATACGCAGTATTTT. Translating it yields CASSHGGSRDTQYF.

The chain couples TRBV18 to TRBJ2-5; tentative D call: TRBD1 (5 bases). The CDR3 covers 16 residues. The V end was cut by 5 bases, the J end by 4 bases, with 20 bases between. Germline CDR1 reads KGHSH; CDR2 reads LQKENI. The CDR3 loop is CASSADTVLSGETQYF. CDR3 sequence (DNA): TGTGCCAGCTCAGCGGACACGGTACTTTCGGGAGAGACCCAGTACTTC.

DNA of the CDR3: TGTGCCAGCAGCTTCTACAATGAGCAGTTCTTC. Residues: CASSFYNEQFF. The gene calls are TRBV7-2 and TRBJ2-1; no firm D call. The CDR3 has 11 amino acids. Trimming left V 3 bases short and J 3 bases short, with 0 bases between. CDR1 is SGHTA, CDR2 FQGNSA, per germline.

The chain combines TRBV4-1 with TRBJ1-1; D unresolved. The V gene's germline CDR1 is MGHRA and CDR2 YSYEKL. The CDR3 loop spans 14 amino acids. V was pared by 5 bases and J by 1 base, with 11 bases between. CDR3 sequence: CASSGPLRNTEAFF. For the CDR3, the DNA is TGCGCCAGCAGCGGCCCGCTAAGGAACACTGAAGCTTTCTTT.

The chain joins TRBV29-1 to TRBJ1-1, with D unclear. CDR1 SQVTM and CDR2 ANQGSEA come from the germline V gene. The CDR3 runs 11 residues. V shed 4 bases and J shed 7 bases, with 10 bases lying between them. The CDR3 coding sequence is TGCAGCGTTGTAGTCAGCGGTGAAGCTTTCTTT. Amino acid sequence: CSVVVSGEAFF.

This chain joins TRBV4-2 and TRBJ2-3, with TRBD2 as a possible D gene (6 bases). From germline, CDR1 is LGHNA and CDR2 YNFKEQ. This CDR3 is 16 amino acids long. V lost 1 base, J lost 1 base, and 12 bases lay in between. The CDR3 nucleotides read TGTGCCAGCAGCCAAGGGGGTAGCGGCCGCACAGATACGCAGTATTTT. Its translation: CASSQGGSGRTDTQYF.

Concerning this clone itself: A read error is likely, as this CDR3 ends without the conserved phenylalanine or tryptophan. No DNA is shown, since the ends of the CDR3 on it are uncertain; the CDR3 is the one TCRdb lists. CDR3 region: CASLRAER. The chain carries TRBV19 and TRBJ1-2. The germline gives CDR1 LNHDA, CDR2 SQIVND (reference sequence). The CDR3 is 8 residues long, ends included.

The gene calls are TRBV19 and TRBJ2-4; TRBD1 or TRBD2 may be the D gene (5 bases each). With 4 bases removed from V and 2 bases from J, the gap between germline ends came to 15 bases. The germline gives CDR1 LNHDA, CDR2 SQIVND (reference sequence). This CDR3 contains 16 residues. CDR3 amino acids: CASSRDANPTKNIQYF. The CDR3 nucleotides read TGTGCCAGTAGTAGGGACGCTAATCCTACCAAAAACATTCAGTACTTC.

V is TRBV4-2 and J is TRBJ1-2, with D uncertain. The CDR3 is 13 amino acids. Trimming took 1 base from V and 2 from J, leaving 5 bases between them. The V gene's germline CDR1 is LGHNA and CDR2 YNFKEQ. CDR3 coding DNA: TGTGCCAGCAGCCAAGCCACCAACTATGGCTACACCTTC. It translates to CASSQATNYGYTF.

This chain joins TRBV4-2 and TRBJ2-1; TRBD2 matches 10 bases. Trimming removed 0 bases from V and 7 bases from J; junction bases left unmatched: 6. Germline V gene sequence: CDR1 LGHNA, CDR2 YNFKEQ. The CDR3 runs to 16 residues. CDR3 sequence: CASSQDRAGGPNEQFF. The CDR3 DNA is TGTGCCAGCAGCCAAGATAGAGCGGGAGGGCCTAATGAGCAGTTCTTC.

The V call is TRBV19, the J call TRBJ2-1; the match to TRBD1 covers 8 bases. Unmatched junction bases numbered 9, after V lost 6 bases and J lost 8 bases. This CDR3 has 14 residues. CDR1 and CDR2 (germline): LNHDA, SQIVND (reference sequence). CDR3 DNA: TGTGCCAGTAGACAGGGGGAATACTGGGATGAGCAGTTCTTC. Amino acids: CASRQGEYWDEQFF. Filled out from reference TRBV19 and TRBJ2-1, the complete variable domain reads DGGITQSPKYLFRKEGQNVTLSCEQNLNHDAMYWYRQDPGQGLRLIYYSQIVNDFQKGDIAEGYSVSREKKESFPLTVTSAQKNPTAFYLCASRQGEYWDEQFFGPGTRLTVL.

The V gene is TRBV5-1, the J gene TRBJ2-6; D is uncertain. The CDR3 covers 17 residues. From germline, CDR1 is SGHRS and CDR2 YFSETQ. Between the trimmed V and J ends, which lost 2 bases and 0 bases, there was a span of 12 bases. The CDR3 nucleotides read TGCGCCAGCAGCTTAACCGTTCTCATCTCTGGGGCCAACGTCCTGACTTTC. This translates into CASSLTVLISGANVLTF.

The rearrangement uses TRBV6-5 and TRBJ1-2; a possible D gene is TRBD1 (5 bases). Germline assignment: CDR1 MNHEY and CDR2 SVGAGI. CDR3 length: 15 amino acids. Trimming stripped 4 bases from V and 3 bases from J, with 15 bases between. The CDR3 region has the DNA TGTGCCAGCAGTTCGGCGGCAGCGGGGGACTATGGCTACACCTTC. Protein: CASSSAAAGDYGYTF.

The chain combines TRBV11-2 with TRBJ1-1, with no clear D. Germline V gene data show CDR1 as SGHAT and CDR2 as FQNNGV. There are 15 residues in the CDR3. Trimming removed 5 bases at V and 3 bases at J, with 16 bases between. The CDR3 is CASSRGGMADTEAFF. For the CDR3, the DNA is TGTGCCAGCAGCCGAGGAGGGATGGCCGACACTGAAGCTTTCTTT.

This chain uses TRBV5-1 with TRBJ1-2; a weak D match, TRBD1 (5 bases). This CDR3 is built from 18 residues. The V gene's germline CDR1 is SGHRS and CDR2 YFSETQ. The V gene lost 0 bases and the J gene lost 7 bases, with 25 bases spanning the gap. CDR3 residues: CASSLAPTPGRVVGGYTF. CDR3 nucleotides: TGCGCCAGCAGCTTGGCCCCAACCCCGGGACGGGTAGTAGGTGGCTACACCTTC.

The chain couples TRBV6-5 to TRBJ1-2; D remains unclear. CDR3 length: 14 amino acids. Trimming shortened V by 5 bases and J by 8 bases, and 18 bases separated the two germline ends. Germline-derived CDR1 and CDR2 are MNHEY and SVGAGI. CDR3 in DNA: TGTGCCAGCAGTCCTCCCGTAGGCCCGTGGGGCTACACCTTC. The encoded protein is CASSPPVGPWGYTF.

CDR3 region: CASTGTASRETQYF. For the CDR3, the DNA is TGTGCCAGCACGGGGACAGCCTCTCGAGAGACCCAGTACTTC. The rearrangement links TRBV5-6 to TRBJ2-5, with 7 bases that match TRBD1. The CDR3 is made up of 14 amino acids. CDR1 and CDR2 from the germline V gene are SGHDT and YYEEEE. Losses at the gene ends were 6 bases for V and 4 bases for J; bases not matched to a gene: 9.

The chain has TRBV27 and TRBJ1-3; no clear D. CDR3 length equals 13 residues. Germline values: CDR1 MNHEY, CDR2 SMNVEV (reference sequence). Trimming took off 2 bases at V and 3 bases at J, with 5 bases between the two ends. The CDR3 DNA reads as TGTGCCAGCAGTTTAAGGGATGGAAACACCATATATTTT. Translating gives CASSLRDGNTIYF.

Points on this clone: Without the conserved terminal phenylalanine or tryptophan, this CDR3 likely stems from a read error. Because the CDR3's place on the DNA is in doubt, the DNA is left out and the CDR3 is given as listed by TCRdb. J is TRBJ1-2 and V is TRBV20-1; the D call of TRBD1 is as the table states it, not checked on the DNA. The CDR3 is made up of 10 amino acids, end residues included. Germline-derived CDR1 and CDR2 are DFQATT and SNEGSKA (reference sequence). This chain's CDR3 is CSAGPGGGFL.

The chain is built from TRBV4-1 and TRBJ2-1; 8 bases match TRBD1. In germline, CDR1 is MGHRA, CDR2 YSYEKL. The CDR3 extends over 16 amino acids. V lost 3 bases to trimming and J lost 2 bases; unmatched junction nucleotides: 6. The CDR3 sequence is CASSHPTGDPYNEQFF. In nucleotides, the CDR3 is TGCGCCAGCAGCCACCCGACAGGGGATCCCTACAATGAGCAGTTCTTC.

This clone was detected a few times. The chain couples TRBV7-8 to TRBJ1-5; no firm D call. V lost 4 bases, J lost 7 bases, and 14 bases lay in between. CDR3 length equals 14 residues. Germline V gene lookup returns CDR1 SGHVS and CDR2 FQNEAQ. CDR3 residues: CASSSASSRQPQHF. The CDR3 bases are TGTGCCAGCAGCTCCGCATCCAGCCGGCAGCCCCAGCATTTT.

DNA of the CDR3: TGCGCCAGCAGCTTTTCCAGCGATCCAGATACGCAGTATTTT. Protein product: CASSFSSDPDTQYF. The chain couples TRBV5-1 to TRBJ2-3; D uncertain. The V gene lost 2 bases and the J gene lost 4 bases, with 11 bases spanning the gap. The CDR3 runs to 14 residues. Germline lookup yields CDR1 SGHRS and CDR2 YFSETQ.

The chain links TRBV15 to TRBJ1-2; D gene uncertain. V lost 0 bases and J lost 4, with 12 bases in between. This CDR3 has 15 amino acids. The germline V gene has CDR1 LNHNV and CDR2 YYDKDF (reference sequence). The chain's CDR3 is CATSRDPASFYGYTF. The CDR3 bases are TGTGCCACCAGCAGAGATCCCGCTAGCTTCTATGGCTACACCTTC.

CDR3 sequence reads: CASSQGTGENNEQFF. The DNA of the CDR3 is TGTGCCAGCAGCCAGGGGACAGGGGAGAACAATGAGCAGTTCTTC. V gene TRBV3-1 (or the pseudogene TRBV3-2) combines with J gene TRBJ2-1; TRBD1 matches at 10 bases. Unmatched junction bases numbered 4, after V lost 3 bases and J lost 5 bases. Germline CDR1 and CDR2: LGHDT and YNNKEL (reference sequence). There are 15 residues in the CDR3.

With respect to this clone: Other DNA sequences of this sample code for an identical CDR3. The genes are TRBV5-1 and TRBJ2-5; D possibly corresponds to TRBD2 (7 bases). The CDR3 totals 14 residues. V lost 4 bases and J 2 bases, leaving 12 bases between the germline ends. Germline V gene sequence: CDR1 SGHRS, CDR2 YFSETQ. The CDR3 DNA reads TGCGCCAGCAGCACGGGGGGCGGTCAAGAGACCCAGTACTTC. It encodes CASSTGGGQETQYF.

The chain is built from TRBV11-2 and TRBJ1-2, with 9 bases fitting TRBD1. From germline, CDR1 is SGHAT and CDR2 FQNNGV. Unmatched junction bases numbered 12, after V lost 4 bases and J lost 6 bases. The CDR3 is 16 residues long. Written as DNA, the CDR3 is TGTGCCAGCAGCTGGGTGGGGACAGGGTTCCAAGATGGCTACACCTTC. It codes for CASSWVGTGFQDGYTF.

The chain has TRBV6-5 and TRBJ2-1; D is tentatively TRBD1 or TRBD2 (5 bases each). This CDR3 comprises 12 residues. CDR1 is MNHEY and CDR2 is SVGAGI in the germline V gene. V shed 6 bases and J shed 5 bases, with 8 bases lying between them. CDR3 region: CASRGTNNEQFF. DNA of the CDR3: TGTGCCAGCAGGGGGACGAACAATGAGCAGTTCTTC.